The 17 T cell receptor beta chains below were found in one sample sequenced in a study of cytomegalovirus exposure and HLA in healthy donors. PCR amplification relied on 60 Vbeta primers (plus 13 Jbeta primers). Libraries were prepared by immunoSEQ multiplex PCR; TCRdb keeps only in-frame clonotypes and omits some of them. This sample has tens of thousands of clones; roughly 80% occur once, and the top ten carry around 3.2%. The sample was PBMCs. These receptor sequences come from a woman aged 25 to 39 in good health and CMV-seronegative.

In this sample, this clone turned up once. V usage is TRBV18 and J usage is TRBJ1-2; D is undetermined. V was clipped by 2 bases and J by 2 bases, with 9 bases between them. The germline V gene encodes CDR1 KGHSH and CDR2 LQKENI. The CDR3 runs to 14 residues. Here the CDR3 reads CASSPKRENYGYTF. Written as DNA, the CDR3 is TGTGCCAGCTCACCAAAGAGGGAAAACTATGGCTACACCTTC.

This chain uses TRBV29-1 with TRBJ1-2, with TRBD1 matching 7 bases. The V gene's germline CDR1 is SQVTM and CDR2 ANQGSEA. J gave up 4 bases and V 0 bases, and 2 bases lay outside the gene matches. This CDR3 comprises 13 residues. The CDR3 coding sequence is TGCAGCGTTGAAGACAGGGGGAGCTATGGCTACACCTTC. Its translation: CSVEDRGSYGYTF. Based on the CDR3 plus reference TRBV29-1 and TRBJ1-2, the full variable domain is SAVISQKPSRDICQRGTSLTIQCQVDSQVTMMFWYRQQPGQSLTLIATANQGSEATYESGFVIDKFPISRPNLTFSTLTVSNMSPEDSSIYLCSVEDRGSYGYTFGSGTRLTVV.

The J gene is TRBJ2-7, the V gene TRBV9; 7 bases align to TRBD2. Germline values: CDR1 SGDLS, CDR2 YYNGEE. Losses at the gene ends were 2 bases for V and 4 bases for J; bases not matched to a gene: 6. The CDR3 extends over 14 amino acids. This chain's CDR3 is CASSVGGNRYEQYF. The CDR3 bases are TGTGCCAGCAGCGTGGGAGGGAACCGATACGAGCAGTACTTC.

The genes are TRBV19 and TRBJ1-5; 8 bases are shared with TRBD1. V shed 3 bases and J 3 bases; nucleotides not matched to a gene: 4. In germline, CDR1 is LNHDA, CDR2 SQIVND (reference sequence). The CDR3 is 15 residues long. The CDR3 sequence is CASSMTGEDNQPQHF. CDR3 sequence (DNA): TGTGCCAGTAGTATGACAGGGGAGGACAATCAGCCCCAGCATTTT.

The chain has TRBV19 and TRBJ1-3, with D hard to call. From germline, CDR1 is LNHDA and CDR2 SQIVND (reference sequence). This CDR3 has 15 residues. V was shortened by 5 bases and J by 0 bases, with 11 bases between the two germline ends. CDR3 bases: TGTGCCAGTAGTCCGGAATGGGCCTCTGGAAACACCATATATTTT. Its translation: CASSPEWASGNTIYF.

This clone has only one observation. The DNA of the CDR3 is TGCGCCAGCAGCTTGGGGGACAGGGTGAACCGGGAGCAGTACTTC. Translating it yields CASSLGDRVNREQYF. The chain links TRBV5-1 to TRBJ2-7, with 9 bases identical to TRBD1. Germline V CDR1 and CDR2: SGHRS, YFSETQ. This CDR3 has 15 amino acids. The J segment lost 7 bases and the V segment lost 0 bases, leaving 8 bases of the junction unmatched.

The genes are TRBV7-6 and TRBJ2-2, with 7 nucleotides matching TRBD1. Germline lookup yields CDR1 SGHVS and CDR2 FNYEAQ. This CDR3 comprises 11 residues. V gave up 9 bases and J gave up 6 bases; unmatched junction bases: 1. The DNA of the CDR3 is TGTGCCAGTCAGGGGGCCGGGGAGCTGTTTTTT. Its translation: CASQGAGELFF.

The chain uses TRBV7-2 and TRBJ2-5, with 9 bases identical to TRBD1. Germline loops: CDR1 SGHTA, CDR2 FQGNSA. There are 14 residues in the CDR3. J gave up 4 bases and V 1 base, and 1 base lay outside the gene matches. This chain's CDR3 is CASSLGDRAETQYF. The CDR3 nucleotides read TGTGCCAGCAGCTTAGGGGACAGGGCAGAGACCCAGTACTTC.

The V gene is TRBV6-5, the J gene TRBJ1-1, with D perhaps matching TRBD1 (5 bases). Trimming left V 4 bases short and J 4 bases short, with 7 bases between. The germline V gene has CDR1 MNHEY and CDR2 SVGAGI. This CDR3 is 12 amino acids long. The CDR3 sequence is CASSWGGTEAFF. CDR3 coding DNA: TGTGCCAGCAGTTGGGGGGGCACTGAAGCTTTCTTT.

This clone was detected a few times. Because the CDR3's place on the DNA is in doubt, the DNA is left out and the CDR3 is given as listed by TCRdb. V usage is TRBV6-6 and J usage is TRBJ2-2; the DNA was not compared with TRBD2, the D call given in the table. The CDR3 extends over 15 residues, inclusive of both ends. Germline CDR1 MNHNY, CDR2 SVGAGI (reference sequence). Here the CDR3 reads CASSSSDGELGELFF.

This clone was found once. The chain employs TRBV5-6 and TRBJ2-3; TRBD1 matches at 11 bases. Germline assignment: CDR1 SGHDT and CDR2 YYEEEE. The CDR3 runs 16 residues. V shed 2 bases and J 1 base; nucleotides not matched to a gene: 3. The CDR3 sequence: CASSFPGQGGTDTQYF. The DNA for the CDR3 is TGTGCCAGCAGCTTCCCGGGACAGGGGGGCACAGATACGCAGTATTTT.

V usage is TRBV7-9 and J usage is TRBJ2-7; 10 bases align to TRBD2. Trimming cost V 3 bases and J 2 bases; bases outside gene matches: 7. The germline V gene encodes CDR1 SEHNR and CDR2 FQNEAQ (reference sequence). The CDR3 runs to 16 residues. The CDR3 DNA reads TGTGCCAGCAGCTTCAGCGGGGGGGCCTTTCCCTACGAGCAGTACTTC. It specifies CASSFSGGAFPYEQYF.

The V gene is TRBV5-5, the J gene TRBJ1-5, with D unclear. Germline V gene data show CDR1 as SGHKS and CDR2 as YYEKEE (reference sequence). This CDR3 comprises 15 residues. Trimming removed 1 base at V and 0 bases at J, with 8 bases between. The CDR3 nucleotides read TGTGCCAGCAGCTTGTTGTCGGGTAGCAATCAGCCCCAGCATTTT. Translated, it gives CASSLLSGSNQPQHF.

The rearrangement links TRBV2 to TRBJ1-5; a possible D gene is TRBD1 (6 bases). CDR3 length: 15 amino acids. CDR1 and CDR2 (germline): SNHLY, FYNNEI. V shed 5 bases and J shed 1 base, with 12 bases lying between them. CDR3 nucleotides: TGTGCCAGCAGTTTACAGGGTTGGAGCAATCAGCCCCAGCATTTT. It specifies CASSLQGWSNQPQHF.

V usage is TRBV28 and J usage is TRBJ2-1; possible D gene TRBD1, 6 bases. Germline lookup yields CDR1 MDHEN and CDR2 SYDVKM. The length of the CDR3 is 14 residues. With 6 bases removed from V and 7 bases from J, the gap between germline ends came to 16 bases. The CDR3 protein is CASRGGGALNEQFF. DNA of the CDR3: TGTGCCAGCAGGGGTGGGGGCGCGCTTAATGAGCAGTTCTTC.

The CDR3 sequence: CASSLDVNGGDGVYEQYF. The CDR3 nucleotides read TGCGCCAGCAGCTTGGATGTCAACGGGGGGGACGGAGTTTACGAGCAGTACTTC. The V and J genes are TRBV5-1 and TRBJ2-7; 8 nucleotides line up with TRBD2. Germline values: CDR1 SGHRS, CDR2 YFSETQ. The CDR3 is 18 amino acids. V was clipped by 0 bases and J by 4 bases; unmatched bases: 15.

This chain uses TRBV11-2 with TRBJ1-1; possibly TRBD1 for D (5 bases). Between the trimmed V and J ends, which lost 4 bases and 4 bases, there was a span of 13 bases. Per the germline V gene, CDR1 is SGHAT and CDR2 is FQNNGV. CDR3 size: 14 residues. CDR3 sequence reads: CASSSGRGGTEAFF. In nucleotides, the CDR3 is TGTGCCAGCAGCTCCGGGCGGGGGGGCACTGAAGCTTTCTTT.